This paragraph covers one T cell receptor beta chain sequence. The data are from a study of blood T cell repertoires in COVID-19. Overall study context: T cells, B-cell-depleted T cells, or PBMCs supplied cDNA or gDNA.

Those who participated ranged in age from roughly 18 to 90 years and resided in approximately 23 US areas. The V gene end was trimmed by 4 bases and the J gene end by 2 bases; junction bases not matched to a gene: 5. Germline CDR1 reads SGHKS; CDR2 reads YYEKEE (reference sequence). This CDR3 is 15 amino acids long. This table comes from immunoSEQ multiplex PCR, and its TCRdb copy is limited to in-frame clones, with some not included. The sample lists around 280,000 clones; approximately 91% were seen once. The chain joins TRBV5-5 to TRBJ1-3; 8 bases map to TRBD1. The clonotype originates from a woman in her thirties or forties who had recovered from COVID-19. Material for sequencing was PBMCs or T cells enriched from blood (not recorded which). The CDR3 region is CASSRPDRAGNTIYF. As DNA, the CDR3 is TGTGCCAGCAGCAGACCGGACAGGGCTGGAAACACCATATATTTT.